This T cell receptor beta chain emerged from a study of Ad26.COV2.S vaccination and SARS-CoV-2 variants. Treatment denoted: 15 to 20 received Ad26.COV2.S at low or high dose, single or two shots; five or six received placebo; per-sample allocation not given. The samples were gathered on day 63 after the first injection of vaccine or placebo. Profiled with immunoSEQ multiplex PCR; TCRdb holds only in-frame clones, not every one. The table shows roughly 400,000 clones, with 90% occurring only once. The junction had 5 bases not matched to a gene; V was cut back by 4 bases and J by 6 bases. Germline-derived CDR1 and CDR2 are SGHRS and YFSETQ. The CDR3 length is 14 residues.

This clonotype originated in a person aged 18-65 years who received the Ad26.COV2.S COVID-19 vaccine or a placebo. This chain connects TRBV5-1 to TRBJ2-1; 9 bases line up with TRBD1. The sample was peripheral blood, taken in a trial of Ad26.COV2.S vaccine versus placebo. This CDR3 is CASSPGQGINEQFF. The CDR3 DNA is TGCGCCAGCAGCCCGGGACAGGGAATCAATGAGCAGTTCTTC. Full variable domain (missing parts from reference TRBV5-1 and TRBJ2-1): KAGVTQTPRYLIKTRGQQVTLSCSPISGHRSVSWYQQTPGQGLQFLFEYFSETQRNKGNFPGRFSGRQFSNSRSEMNVSTLELGDSALYLCASSPGQGINEQFFGPGTRLTVL.